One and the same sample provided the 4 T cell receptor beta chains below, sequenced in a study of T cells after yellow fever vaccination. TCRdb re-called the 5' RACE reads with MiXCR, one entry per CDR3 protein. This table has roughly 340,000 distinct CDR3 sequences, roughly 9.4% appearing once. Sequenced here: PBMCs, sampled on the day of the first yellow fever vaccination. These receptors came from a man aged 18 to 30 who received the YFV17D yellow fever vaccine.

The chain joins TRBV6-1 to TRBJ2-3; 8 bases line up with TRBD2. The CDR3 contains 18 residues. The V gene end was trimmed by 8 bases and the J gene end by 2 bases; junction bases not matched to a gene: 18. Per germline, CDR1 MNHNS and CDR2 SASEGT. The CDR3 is CASSWSRSGGLPTDTQYF. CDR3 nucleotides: TGTGCCAGCTCTTGGTCCAGGAGCGGGGGCCTTCCCACAGATACGCAGTATTTT.

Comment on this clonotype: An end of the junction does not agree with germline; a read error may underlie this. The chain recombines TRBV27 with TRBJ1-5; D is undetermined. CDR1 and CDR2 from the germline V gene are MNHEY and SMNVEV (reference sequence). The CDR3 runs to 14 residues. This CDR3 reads CDSSLLGKEEPQHF. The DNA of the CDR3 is TGTGACAGCAGTTTATTGGGTAAGGAGGAGCCCCAGCATTTT.

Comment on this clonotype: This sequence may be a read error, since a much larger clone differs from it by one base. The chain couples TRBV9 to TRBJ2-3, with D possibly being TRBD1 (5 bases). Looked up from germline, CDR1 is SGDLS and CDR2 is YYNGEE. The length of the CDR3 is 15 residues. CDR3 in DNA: TGTGCCAGCAGCGCGGACACCCTTAGCACAGATACGGAGTATTTT. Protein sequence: CASSADTLSTDTEYF. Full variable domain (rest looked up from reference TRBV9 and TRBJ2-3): DSGVTQTPKHLITATGQRVTLRCSPRSGDLSVYWYQQSLDQGLQFLIQYYNGEERAKGNILERFSAQQFPDLHSELNLSSLELGDSALYFCASSADTLSTDTEYFGPGTRLTVL.

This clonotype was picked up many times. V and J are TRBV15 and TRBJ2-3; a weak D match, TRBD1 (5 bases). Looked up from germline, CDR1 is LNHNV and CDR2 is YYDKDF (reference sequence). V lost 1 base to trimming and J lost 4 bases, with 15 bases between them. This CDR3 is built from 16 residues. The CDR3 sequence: CATSRGKDTRADTQYF. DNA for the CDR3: TGTGCCACCAGCAGAGGAAAGGACACCCGAGCAGATACGCAGTATTTT.